This T cell receptor beta chain derives from a study of blood T cells in healthy people across ages. This clonotype was seen repeatedly, ten times or more. Through a sample-barcoded 5' primer and a J-beta primer mix, a second PCR was run for roughly 6 to 12 cycles. In TCRdb, the 5' RACE reads were re-called with MiXCR into one record per CDR3 protein. Altogether 800,000 to 950,000 distinct CDR3 sequences are present, 40% to 60% being singletons, with the ten largest covering around an eighth. Germline V gene data show CDR1 as SQVTM and CDR2 as ANQGSEA. Trimming stripped 4 bases from V and 2 bases from J, with 9 bases between. There are 12 residues in the CDR3.

The clonotype originates from a man aged 25 to 40 in good health. Sequenced: blood. The chain couples TRBV29-1 to TRBJ2-7, with D possibly being TRBD1 or TRBD2 (5 bases each). In DNA form, the CDR3 reads TGCAGCGTTGGACAGACTACCTACGAGCAGTACTTC. Protein product: CSVGQTTYEQYF.